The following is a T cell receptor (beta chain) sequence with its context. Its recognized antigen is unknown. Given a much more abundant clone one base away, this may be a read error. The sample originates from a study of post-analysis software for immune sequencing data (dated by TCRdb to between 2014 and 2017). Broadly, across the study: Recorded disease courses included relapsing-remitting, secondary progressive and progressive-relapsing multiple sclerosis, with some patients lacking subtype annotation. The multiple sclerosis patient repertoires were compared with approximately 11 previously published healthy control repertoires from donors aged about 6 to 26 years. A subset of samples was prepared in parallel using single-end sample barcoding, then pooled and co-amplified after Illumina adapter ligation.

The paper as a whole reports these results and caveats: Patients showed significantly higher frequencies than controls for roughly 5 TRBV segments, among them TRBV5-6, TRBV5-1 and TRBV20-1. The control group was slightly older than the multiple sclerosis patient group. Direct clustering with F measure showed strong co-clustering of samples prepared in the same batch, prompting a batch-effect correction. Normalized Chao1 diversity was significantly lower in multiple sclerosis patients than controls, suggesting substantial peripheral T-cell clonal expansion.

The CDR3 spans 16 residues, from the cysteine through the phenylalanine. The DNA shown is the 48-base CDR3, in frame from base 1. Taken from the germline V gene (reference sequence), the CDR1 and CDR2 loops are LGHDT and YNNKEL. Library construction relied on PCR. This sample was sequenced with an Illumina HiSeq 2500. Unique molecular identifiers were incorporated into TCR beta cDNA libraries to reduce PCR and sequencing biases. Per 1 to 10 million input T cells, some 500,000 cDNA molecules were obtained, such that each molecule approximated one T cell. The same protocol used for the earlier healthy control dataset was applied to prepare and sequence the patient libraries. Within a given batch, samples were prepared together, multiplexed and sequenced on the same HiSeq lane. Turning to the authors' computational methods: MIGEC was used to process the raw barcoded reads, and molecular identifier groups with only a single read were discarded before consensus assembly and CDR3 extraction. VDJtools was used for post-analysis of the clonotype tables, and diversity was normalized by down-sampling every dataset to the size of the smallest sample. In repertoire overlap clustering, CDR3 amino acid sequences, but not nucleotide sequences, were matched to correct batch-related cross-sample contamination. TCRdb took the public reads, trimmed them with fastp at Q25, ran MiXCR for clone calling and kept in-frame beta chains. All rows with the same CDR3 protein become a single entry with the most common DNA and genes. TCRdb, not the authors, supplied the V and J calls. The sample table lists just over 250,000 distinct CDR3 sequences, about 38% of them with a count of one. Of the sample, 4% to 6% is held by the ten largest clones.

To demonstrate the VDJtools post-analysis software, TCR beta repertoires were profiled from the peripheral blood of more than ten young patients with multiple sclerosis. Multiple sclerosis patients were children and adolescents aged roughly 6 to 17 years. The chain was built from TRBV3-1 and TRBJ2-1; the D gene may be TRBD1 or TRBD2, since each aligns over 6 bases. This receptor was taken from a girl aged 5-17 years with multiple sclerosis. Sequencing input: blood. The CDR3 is CASSPLRGASINEQVF. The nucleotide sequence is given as TGTGCCAGCAGCCCACTAAGGGGGGCCAGTATCAATGAGCAGGTCTTC.